The clone carrying this TCR beta chain has just a few counts. What it binds is not known. Construction of TCR beta libraries relied on iRepertoire HTBI primers and on Arm-PCR targeting CDR3 regions. Source study methods: Across samples, about 56 TRBV and more than twelve TRBJ segments were found. TCRdb passed the multiplex PCR reads through MiXCR, listing each CDR3 protein once. None of the V and J calls come from the authors' own analysis; TCRdb made them. The repertoire holds hundreds of thousands of distinct CDR3 sequences, 20% to 25% seen once, with over 7.5% in the top ten. This record belongs to a study of regulatory T cells in long-lasting Graves disease. Whole-study results and caveats: Persistent Graves' cases showed lower TCR diversity than newly diagnosed cases. There were preferences for TRBV28, TRBJ1-2 and TRBJ2-5 in persistent disease.

As to time point: persistent/refractory GD, antithyroid drugs over 5 years with positive TRAb. With RNA extracted from PBMCs as input, the TCR library was made. Criteria from the American Thyroid Association guidelines were applied to diagnose Graves' disease. The CDR3 sequence is 14 residues long. Trimming removed 1 base from V and 8 bases from J; junction bases left unmatched: 7. Germline V gene lookup returns CDR1 GTSNPN and CDR2 SVGIG (reference sequence). This sample comprised peripheral blood mononuclear cells (PBMCs), obtained when the disease was refractory, from a patient treated with antithyroid drugs. The TCR was taken from a female donor with Graves disease. The J gene is TRBJ2-2, the V gene TRBV30; TRBD2 matches 7 bases. The CDR3 protein is CAWSGTGGTGELFF. DNA of the CDR3: TGTGCCTGGAGTGGGACCGGGGGGACTGGGGAGCTGTTTTTT.